This record looks at one TCR beta chain sequence and its context. The antigen remains undetermined. The data stem from a study of identical twins' blood T cells. General study points: Twins shared more top CDR3 clonotypes than unrelated donors did. Twins reportedly had markedly more similar V usage than unrelated donors, even among out-of-frame TCRbeta clonotypes. Twin repertoire similarity may partly reflect shared environment.

Original data processing: Per-library CDR3 reads ranged about 2.2 to 3.6 million; clonotypes, ~100,000 to ~550,000. TCRdb reprocessed the 5' RACE reads with MiXCR, giving one entry per CDR3 protein. The V and J calls were not made by the authors but by TCRdb's processing. The table records a few hundred thousand distinct CDR3 sequences, over 25% of them present only once. The germline CDR1 and CDR2 sequences are SNHLY and FYNNEI. Trimming took 7 bases from V and 2 from J, leaving 9 bases between them. The CDR3 loop spans 12 amino acids. The sequenced sample was PBMCs. The origin of this receptor is a woman aged 18 to 49 in good health. The chain is built from TRBV2 and TRBJ2-7; D remains ambiguous. The chain's CDR3 is CASTGWTYEQYF. The CDR3 DNA reads as TGTGCCAGCACCGGCTGGACCTACGAGCAGTACTTC.